Sequencing of this T cell receptor beta chain was carried out in a study of persistence of HIV-infected CD4 T cells. Study context: Multiple blood draws of up to about 200 mL, except a couple of donors with single leukapheresis.

This CDR3 contains 14 residues. Trimming took 6 bases from V and 7 from J; bases not matched to a gene: 10. Germline V CDR1 and CDR2: ENHRY, SYGVKD. On this clone: Its antigen is not identified.

The immunoSEQ assay was version 4, run in survey mode. Some clones are missing from TCRdb's copy, which holds only in-frame ones; the method was immunoSEQ multiplex PCR. Seen here are 35,000 to 45,000 clones, around 90% observed once, and the top ten hold under 0.55%. This nonspecific control used anti-CD3/anti-CD28 bead stimulation of CD4+ T cells. Responding CD4+ T cells were sorted by upregulation of both CD40 ligand and CD69. For at least 4 years, plasma HIV-1 RNA was undetectable (<50 copies/mL). Regarding the study as a whole: Bulk TCR data could not be restricted to HIV-1-infected CMV-responding cells.

The J gene is TRBJ1-1, the V gene TRBV10-3; 8 bases match TRBD1. The sequence was collected from an adult woman with HIV who was CMV-seropositive. The sample in question was CD4+ T cells sorted from PBMCs after roughly 18-hour stimulation, obtained from a patient who received antiretroviral therapy. The CDR3 sequence: CAIRFRGQEDEAFF. In DNA, the CDR3 is TGTGCCATCAGGTTCAGGGGGCAGGAGGATGAAGCTTTCTTT.